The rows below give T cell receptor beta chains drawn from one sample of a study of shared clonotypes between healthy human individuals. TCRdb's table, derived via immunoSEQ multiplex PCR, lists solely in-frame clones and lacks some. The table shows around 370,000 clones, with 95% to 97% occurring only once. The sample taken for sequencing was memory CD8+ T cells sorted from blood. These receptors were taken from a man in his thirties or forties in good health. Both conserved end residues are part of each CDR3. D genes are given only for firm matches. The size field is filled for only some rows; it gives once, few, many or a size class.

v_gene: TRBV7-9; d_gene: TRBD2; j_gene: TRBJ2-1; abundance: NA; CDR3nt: TGTGCCAGCAGCTCCACTAGCGGGAGTGTCAATGAGCAGTTCTTC; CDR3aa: CASSSTSGSVNEQFF
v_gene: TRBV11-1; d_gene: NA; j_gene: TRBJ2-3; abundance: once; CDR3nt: TGTGCCAGCAGCTTAGGCTTCTTGGCAGATACGCAGTATTTT; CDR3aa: CASSLGFLADTQYF
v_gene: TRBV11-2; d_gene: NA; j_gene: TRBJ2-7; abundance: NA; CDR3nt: TGTGCCAGCAGCTTAGGGGCCTCCTACGAGCAGTACTTC; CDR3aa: CASSLGASYEQYF
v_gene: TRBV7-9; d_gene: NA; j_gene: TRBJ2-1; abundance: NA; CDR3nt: TGTGCCAGCAGCTTAGACGATGAGCAGTTCTTC; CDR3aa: CASSLDDEQFF
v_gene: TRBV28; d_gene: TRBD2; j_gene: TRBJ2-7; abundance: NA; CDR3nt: TGTGCCAGCACAAGACTAGCGAACTACGAGCAGTACTTC; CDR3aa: CASTRLANYEQYF
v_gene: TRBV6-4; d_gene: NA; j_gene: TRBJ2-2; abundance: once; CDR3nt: TGTGCCCGGACAAAAACGAGGGGGAGTCATATCACCGGGGAGCTGTTTTTT; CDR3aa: CARTKTRGSHITGELFF
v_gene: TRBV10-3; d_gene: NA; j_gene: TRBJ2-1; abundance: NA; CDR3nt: TGTGCCATCAGAGATAGCGGAGCAACCTACAATGAGCAGTTCTTC; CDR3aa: CAIRDSGATYNEQFF
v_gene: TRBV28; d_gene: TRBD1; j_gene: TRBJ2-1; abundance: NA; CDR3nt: TGTGCCAGCAGTAGGTTCAGGGGGCTGGTCTACAATGAGCAGTTCTTC; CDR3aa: CASSRFRGLVYNEQFF
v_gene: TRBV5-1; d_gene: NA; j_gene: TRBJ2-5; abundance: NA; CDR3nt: TGCGCCAGCAGCTTCGGGTCTGGAGAGACCCAGTACTTC; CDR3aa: CASSFGSGETQYF
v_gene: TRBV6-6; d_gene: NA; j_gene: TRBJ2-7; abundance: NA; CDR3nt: TGTGCCAGCAGGTCCTTGGGAGGCTACGACGAGCAGTACTTC; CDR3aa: CASRSLGGYDEQYF
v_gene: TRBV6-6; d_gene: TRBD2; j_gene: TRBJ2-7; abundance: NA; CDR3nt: TGTGCCAGCAGTTATGGACTAGCCCCCTCCTACGAGCAGTACTTC; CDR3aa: CASSYGLAPSYEQYF
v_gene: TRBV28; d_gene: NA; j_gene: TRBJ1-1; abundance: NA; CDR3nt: TGTGCCAGCAGTGTCACCGGACGGCGGGAGGCTGAAGCTTTCTTT; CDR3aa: CASSVTGRREAEAFF
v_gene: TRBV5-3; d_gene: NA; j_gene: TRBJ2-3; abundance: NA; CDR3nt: TGTGCCAGAAGCTTGGCCTCGGGGGTGGGAAAAGTTTCAGATACGCAGTATTTT; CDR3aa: CARSLASGVGKVSDTQYF
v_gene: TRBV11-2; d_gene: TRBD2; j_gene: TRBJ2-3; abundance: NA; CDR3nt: TGTGCCAGTCAGCGGGAGTACTCAGATACGCAGTATTTT; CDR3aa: CASQREYSDTQYF
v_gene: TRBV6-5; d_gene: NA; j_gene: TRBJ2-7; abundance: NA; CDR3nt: TGTGCCAGCAGTTACTCGGTGGGCTACGAGCAGTACTTC; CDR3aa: CASSYSVGYEQYF
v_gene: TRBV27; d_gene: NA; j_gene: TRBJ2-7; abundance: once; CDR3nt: TGTGCCAGCAGTTCACTTCTCACAGGGTACGAGCAGTACTTC; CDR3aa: CASSSLLTGYEQYF
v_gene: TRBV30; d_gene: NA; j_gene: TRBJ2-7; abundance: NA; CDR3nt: TGTGCCTGGAGTAGTGGGAACTCCTACGAGCAGTACTTC; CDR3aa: CAWSSGNSYEQYF